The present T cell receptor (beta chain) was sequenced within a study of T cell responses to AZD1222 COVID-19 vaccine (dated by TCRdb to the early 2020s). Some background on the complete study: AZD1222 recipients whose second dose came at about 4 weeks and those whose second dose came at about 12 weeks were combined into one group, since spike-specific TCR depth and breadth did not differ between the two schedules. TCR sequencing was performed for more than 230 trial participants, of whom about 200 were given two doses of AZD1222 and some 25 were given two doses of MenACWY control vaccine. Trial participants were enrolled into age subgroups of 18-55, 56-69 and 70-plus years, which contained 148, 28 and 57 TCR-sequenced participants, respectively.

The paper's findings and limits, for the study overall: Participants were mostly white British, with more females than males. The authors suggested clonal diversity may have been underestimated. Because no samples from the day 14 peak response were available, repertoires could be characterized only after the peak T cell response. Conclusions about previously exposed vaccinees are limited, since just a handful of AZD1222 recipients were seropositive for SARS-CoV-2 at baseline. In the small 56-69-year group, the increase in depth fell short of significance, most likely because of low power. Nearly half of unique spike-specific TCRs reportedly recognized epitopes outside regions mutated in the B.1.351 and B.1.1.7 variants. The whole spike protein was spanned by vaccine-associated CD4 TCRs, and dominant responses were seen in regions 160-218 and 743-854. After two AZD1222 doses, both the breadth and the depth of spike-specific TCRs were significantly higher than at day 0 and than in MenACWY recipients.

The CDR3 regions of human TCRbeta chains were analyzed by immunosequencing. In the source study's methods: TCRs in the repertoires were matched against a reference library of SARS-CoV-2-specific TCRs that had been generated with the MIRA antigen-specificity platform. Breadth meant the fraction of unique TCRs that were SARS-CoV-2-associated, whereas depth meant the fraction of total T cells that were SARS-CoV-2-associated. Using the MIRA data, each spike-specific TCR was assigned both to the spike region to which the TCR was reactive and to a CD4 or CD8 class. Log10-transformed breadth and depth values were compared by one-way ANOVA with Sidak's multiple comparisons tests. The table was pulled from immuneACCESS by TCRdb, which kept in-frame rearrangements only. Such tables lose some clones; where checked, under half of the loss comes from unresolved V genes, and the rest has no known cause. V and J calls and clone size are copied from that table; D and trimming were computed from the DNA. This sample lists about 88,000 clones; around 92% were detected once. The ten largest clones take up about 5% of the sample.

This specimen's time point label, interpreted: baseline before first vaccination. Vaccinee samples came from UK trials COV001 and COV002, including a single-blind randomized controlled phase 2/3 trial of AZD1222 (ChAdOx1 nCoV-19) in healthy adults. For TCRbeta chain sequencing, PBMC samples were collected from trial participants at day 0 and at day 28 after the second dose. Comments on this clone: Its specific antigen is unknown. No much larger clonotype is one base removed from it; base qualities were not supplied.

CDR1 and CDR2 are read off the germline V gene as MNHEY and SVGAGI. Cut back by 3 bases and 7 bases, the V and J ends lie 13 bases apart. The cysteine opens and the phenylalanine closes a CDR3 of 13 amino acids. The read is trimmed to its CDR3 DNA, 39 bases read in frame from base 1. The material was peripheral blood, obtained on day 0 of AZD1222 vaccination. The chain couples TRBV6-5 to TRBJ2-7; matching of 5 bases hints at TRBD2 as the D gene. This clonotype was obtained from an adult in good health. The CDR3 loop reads CASSYTSPGEQYF. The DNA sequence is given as TGTGCCAGCAGTTATACTAGTCCGGGTGAGCAGTACTTC.